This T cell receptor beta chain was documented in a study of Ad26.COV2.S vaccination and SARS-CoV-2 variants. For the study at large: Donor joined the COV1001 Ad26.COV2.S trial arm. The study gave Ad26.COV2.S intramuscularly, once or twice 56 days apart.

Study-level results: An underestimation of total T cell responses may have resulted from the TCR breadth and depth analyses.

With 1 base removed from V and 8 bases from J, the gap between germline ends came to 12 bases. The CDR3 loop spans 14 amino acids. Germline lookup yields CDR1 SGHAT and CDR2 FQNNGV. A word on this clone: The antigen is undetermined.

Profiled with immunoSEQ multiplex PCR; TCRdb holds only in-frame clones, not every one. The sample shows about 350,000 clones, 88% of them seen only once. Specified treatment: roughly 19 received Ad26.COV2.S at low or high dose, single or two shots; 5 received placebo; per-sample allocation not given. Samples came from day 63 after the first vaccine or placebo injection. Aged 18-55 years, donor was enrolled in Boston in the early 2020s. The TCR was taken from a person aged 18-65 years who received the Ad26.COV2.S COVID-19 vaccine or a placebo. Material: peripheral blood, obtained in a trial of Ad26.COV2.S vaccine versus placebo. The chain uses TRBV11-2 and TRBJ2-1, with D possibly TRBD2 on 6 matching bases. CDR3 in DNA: TGTGCCAGCAGCTTAGTCACGGGGGTGGATGAGCAGTTCTTC. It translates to CASSLVTGVDEQFF.